Listed here are 28 T cell receptor beta chains from one sample, sequenced in a study of control samples from healthy donors and cancer patients. The data were produced by immunoSEQ multiplex PCR, yet TCRdb's version contains in-frame clones alone and is incomplete. The data contain around 120,000 clones, roughly nine tenths of them singletons. Sequencing used PBMCs. The source of these receptors is a woman in her fifties or sixties with colorectal cancer.

V is TRBV2 and J is TRBJ1-2; TRBD1 matches at 9 bases. The germline CDR1 and CDR2 sequences are SNHLY and FYNNEI. This CDR3 comprises 14 residues. The V segment lost 4 bases and the J segment 5 bases; nucleotides outside the gene matches: 5. The CDR3 coding sequence is TGTGCCAGCAGTGCGGGACAGGGAGGATATGGCTACACCTTC. Its protein is CASSAGQGGYGYTF. Full variable domain (remainder filled in from reference TRBV2 and TRBJ1-2): EPEVTQTPSHQVTQMGQEVILRCVPISNHLYFYWYRQILGQKVEFLVSFYNNEISEKSEIFDDQFSVERPDGSNFTLKIRSTKLEDSAMYFCASSAGQGGYGYTFGSGTRLTVV.

The chain recombines TRBV15 with TRBJ1-5, with D unresolved. The CDR3 contains 19 residues. CDR1 and CDR2 (germline): LNHNV, YYDKDF (reference sequence). V was cut by 0 bases and J by 0 bases, with 18 bases left in between. The CDR3 spells CATSRELRAAGYSNQPQHF. The CDR3 region has the DNA TGTGCCACCAGCAGAGAGCTTAGGGCCGCTGGCTATAGCAATCAGCCCCAGCATTTT. The entire variable domain, with the rest obtained from reference TRBV15 and TRBJ1-5, is as follows: DAMVIQNPRYQVTQFGKPVTLSCSQTLNHNVMYWYQQKSSQAPKLLFHYYDKDFNNEADTPDNFQSRRPNTSFCFLDIRSPGLGDTAMYLCATSRELRAAGYSNQPQHFGDGTRLSIL.

The chain carries TRBV12-1 and TRBJ2-4; TRBD2, as called in the table, went unchecked against the DNA. TRBV12-1 represents a pseudogene. CDR3 length: 18 residues. In DNA form, the CDR3 reads TGTGCCAGCAGCTTGCGAGGCGGGAGTCGAGTAGATAGGGACATTCAGTACTTC. Translating it yields CASSLRGGSRVDRDIQYF.

The chain uses TRBV5-1 and TRBJ2-1; 10 bases fit TRBD2. Germline V CDR1 and CDR2: SGHRS, YFSETQ. The CDR3 loop spans 14 amino acids. V lost 7 bases to trimming and J lost 5 bases; unmatched junction nucleotides: 6. CDR3 residues: CASSGLAEDNEQFF. The CDR3 DNA reads as TGCGCCAGCTCCGGACTAGCGGAGGACAATGAGCAGTTCTTC.

V and J are TRBV7-8 and TRBJ1-2; D uncertain. Germline loops: CDR1 SGHVS, CDR2 FQNEAQ. V was pared by 3 bases and J by 5 bases, with 13 bases between. The CDR3 has 14 amino acids. This chain's CDR3 is CASSFEETSYGYTF. DNA of the CDR3: TGTGCCAGCAGCTTTGAGGAGACCTCGTATGGCTACACCTTC.

The genes are TRBV5-1 and TRBJ1-1; 7 positions match TRBD1. The CDR3 is made up of 15 amino acids. Looked up from germline, CDR1 is SGHRS and CDR2 is YFSETQ. V shed 0 bases and J 5 bases; nucleotides not matched to a gene: 7. CDR3 loop: CASSLVQGGKTEAFF. CDR3 sequence (DNA): TGCGCCAGCAGCTTGGTTCAGGGGGGGAAGACTGAAGCTTTCTTT.

The chain has TRBV6-6 and TRBJ1-3; TRBD1 matches 7 bases. CDR3 length equals 12 residues. Per germline, CDR1 MNHNY and CDR2 SVGAGI (reference sequence). J was trimmed by 11 bases and V by 4 bases; bases with no gene match: 5. DNA of the CDR3: TGTGCCAGCAGTTCACAGGGGCAGGCCATATATTTT. It codes for CASSSQGQAIYF.

This clone occurred once. The chain carries TRBV2 and TRBJ1-6; unclear D gene. CDR3 length: 16 residues. Germline V CDR1 and CDR2: SNHLY, FYNNEI. The ends were cut back, 8 bases at V and 5 bases at J, with 19 bases in the middle. CDR3 DNA sequence: TGTGCCAGCCGGGCTTCTTCCGGGGTAGATAATTCACCCCTCCACTTT. This sequence encodes CASRASSGVDNSPLHF.

The V gene is TRBV7-6, the J gene TRBJ1-1; the D is unclear. The CDR3 covers 14 residues. V lost 1 base to trimming and J lost 4 bases, with 10 bases between them. The germline CDR1 and CDR2 sequences are SGHVS and FNYEAQ. The CDR3 sequence: CASSLGGRGTEAFF. In nucleotides, the CDR3 is TGTGCCAGCAGCTTAGGGGGTCGCGGCACTGAAGCTTTCTTT.

The CDR3 loop reads CASSGGRGWYSQGTEAFF. The CDR3 bases are TGTGCCAGCAGCGGGGGACGAGGGTGGTATAGTCAGGGTACTGAAGCTTTCTTT. The rearrangement links TRBV5-4 to TRBJ1-1; D possibly corresponds to TRBD1 (5 bases). Germline V gives CDR1 SGHNT, CDR2 YYREEE (reference sequence). V was cut by 4 bases and J by 5 bases, with 27 bases left in between. The CDR3 is made up of 18 amino acids.

This chain connects TRBV10-3 to TRBJ1-2, with D uncertain. The germline gives CDR1 ENHRY, CDR2 SYGVKD. V lost 1 base and J 2 bases, leaving 14 bases between the germline ends. This CDR3 region has 16 residues. CDR3 residues: CAISEYGRRVNYGYTF. Here the CDR3 DNA reads TGTGCCATCAGTGAGTACGGACGGCGGGTCAACTATGGCTACACCTTC.

The chain recombines TRBV11-2 with TRBJ2-6, with D maybe TRBD1 (6 bases). Trimming took 5 bases from V and 5 from J, leaving 13 bases between them. Germline CDR1 is SGHAT and CDR2 is FQNNGV. The CDR3 sequence is 15 residues long. The CDR3 region has the DNA TGTGCCAGCAGCCCTAGACAGGCCTGGGCCAACGTCCTGACTTTC. This sequence encodes CASSPRQAWANVLTF.

The J gene is TRBJ2-3, the V gene TRBV6-2 or TRBV6-3; TRBD2 agrees at 9 bases. Germline V gene data show CDR1 as MNHEY and CDR2 as SVGEGT. V was clipped by 6 bases and J by 2 bases; unmatched bases: 6. This CDR3 contains 15 residues. CDR3 region: CASSRSGGHTDTQYF. The CDR3 nucleotides read TGTGCCAGCAGCCGGAGCGGGGGGCACACAGATACGCAGTATTTT.

This chain connects TRBV19 to TRBJ1-5; D may be TRBD1 (6 bases). V was trimmed by 3 bases and J by 6 bases, leaving 15 bases between them. Germline CDR1 is LNHDA and CDR2 is SQIVND (reference sequence). The CDR3 consists of 15 residues. This CDR3 reads CASSMRWGPGQPQHF. CDR3 nucleotide sequence: TGTGCCAGTAGTATGCGCTGGGGGCCGGGTCAGCCCCAGCATTTT. Filled out from reference TRBV19 and TRBJ1-5, the complete variable domain reads DGGITQSPKYLFRKEGQNVTLSCEQNLNHDAMYWYRQDPGQGLRLIYYSQIVNDFQKGDIAEGYSVSREKKESFPLTVTSAQKNPTAFYLCASSMRWGPGQPQHFGDGTRLSIL.

The chain recombines TRBV3-1 (or the pseudogene TRBV3-2) with TRBJ2-7; D ambiguous. The V gene lost 0 bases and the J gene lost 2 bases, with 11 bases spanning the gap. Germline V gene lookup returns CDR1 LGHDT and CDR2 YNNKEL (reference sequence). The CDR3 consists of 15 residues. CDR3 in amino acids: CASSQDNWRTYEQYF. The CDR3 DNA reads as TGTGCCAGCAGCCAAGATAATTGGAGAACCTACGAGCAGTACTTC.

This sequence joins TRBV7-8 and TRBJ2-2; D not certain. CDR1 SGHVS and CDR2 FQNEAQ come from the germline V gene. Trimming took 4 bases from V and 0 from J, leaving 12 bases between them. This CDR3 contains 16 residues. CDR3 sequence reads: CASSSRPGANTGELFF. The CDR3, as DNA: TGTGCCAGCAGCTCTCGACCGGGCGCGAACACCGGGGAGCTGTTTTTT.

This clone was recorded once. The V and J genes are TRBV6-5 and TRBJ2-7; tentatively, D is TRBD2 (6 bases). Germline V CDR1 and CDR2: MNHEY, SVGAGI. The V end lost 6 bases, the J end lost 2 bases, and 14 bases lay between the germline ends. The CDR3 is made up of 14 amino acids. Here the CDR3 reads CASRRGVGTYEQYF. In nucleotides, the CDR3 is TGTGCCAGCAGGCGGGGCGTCGGGACCTACGAGCAGTACTTC.

This clone has a single count. V and J are TRBV19 and TRBJ2-4; D is possibly TRBD1 or TRBD2 (7 bases each). There are 16 residues in the CDR3. The V end lost 5 bases, the J end lost 2 bases, and 16 bases lay between the germline ends. The germline CDR1 and CDR2 sequences are LNHDA and SQIVND (reference sequence). Written as DNA, the CDR3 is TGTGCCAGTAGTGGAGACAGGGAGGGACCCAAAAACATTCAGTACTTC. Amino acids: CASSGDREGPKNIQYF. The whole variable domain, filled in from reference TRBV19 and TRBJ2-4, reads DGGITQSPKYLFRKEGQNVTLSCEQNLNHDAMYWYRQDPGQGLRLIYYSQIVNDFQKGDIAEGYSVSREKKESFPLTVTSAQKNPTAFYLCASSGDREGPKNIQYFGAGTRLSVL.

This sequence joins TRBV29-1 and TRBJ1-3; D is unresolved. V was clipped by 4 bases and J by 2 bases, with 3 bases between them. CDR1 and CDR2 from the germline V gene are SQVTM and ANQGSEA. There are 11 residues in the CDR3. For the CDR3, the DNA is TGCAGCGTTGGAACTGGAAACACCATATATTTT. Protein sequence: CSVGTGNTIYF.

This sequence joins TRBV7-6 and TRBJ1-6; 7 bases fit TRBD1. This CDR3 is built from 14 residues. Germline-derived CDR1 and CDR2 are SGHVS and FNYEAQ. V trimming: 1 base; J trimming: 11 bases; junction bases outside the gene matches: 5. CDR3 amino acids: CASSLGQGFPPLHF. As DNA, the CDR3 is TGTGCCAGCAGCTTAGGACAGGGTTTCCCACCCCTCCACTTT.

This clone was found once. The rearrangement links TRBV6-5 to TRBJ1-1; no reliable D call. Germline-derived CDR1 and CDR2 are MNHEY and SVGAGI. The CDR3 has 14 amino acids. Trimming took 0 bases from V and 4 from J, leaving 9 bases between them. This chain's CDR3 is CASSYSRGITEAFF. In DNA form, the CDR3 reads TGTGCCAGCAGTTACTCCCGCGGTATCACTGAAGCTTTCTTT.

The chain combines TRBV7-3 with TRBJ2-6; no clear D gene. Trimming left V 2 bases short and J 2 bases short, with 7 bases between. The germline V gene has CDR1 SGHTA and CDR2 FQGTGA. The CDR3 is made up of 15 amino acids. In DNA form, the CDR3 reads TGTGCCAGCAGCTTACGAGGCACTGGGGCCAACGTCCTGACTTTC. Translating gives CASSLRGTGANVLTF.

The chain has TRBV14 and TRBJ1-1, with D possibly being TRBD1 (5 bases). The CDR3 is made up of 14 amino acids. With 7 bases removed from V and 4 bases from J, the gap between germline ends came to 16 bases. Germline V gives CDR1 SGHDN, CDR2 FVKESK. The CDR3 region is CASNLRIGGTEAFF. Here the CDR3 DNA reads TGTGCCAGCAACCTGCGCATTGGGGGCACTGAAGCTTTCTTT.

This chain uses TRBV5-5 with TRBJ2-7; weak D call: TRBD1 (6 bases). V was cut by 4 bases and J by 2 bases, with 13 bases left in between. From germline, CDR1 is SGHKS and CDR2 YYEKEE (reference sequence). The CDR3 totals 14 residues. Here the CDR3 DNA reads TGTGCCAGCAGCCCACGGACAGCCACCTACGAGCAGTACTTC. Translating gives CASSPRTATYEQYF.

The V gene is TRBV12-3 or TRBV12-4, the J gene TRBJ1-4; D is possibly TRBD1 (5 bases). Between the trimmed V and J ends, which lost 11 bases and 4 bases, there was a span of 14 bases. The CDR3 extends over 13 amino acids. The CDR3 loop reads CASRAVLNEKLFF. CDR3 DNA: TGTGCCTCCAGGGCCGTACTTAATGAAAAACTGTTTTTT.

The chain is built from TRBV6-2 or TRBV6-3 and TRBJ2-3, with D possibly TRBD1 on 5 matching bases. Trimming stripped 6 bases from V and 0 bases from J, with 22 bases between. The CDR3 has 18 amino acids. The germline V gene has CDR1 MNHEY and CDR2 SVGEGT. The CDR3 loop reads CASSYDEDSSSSTDTQYF. The DNA of the CDR3 is TGTGCCAGCAGCTATGACGAAGACAGCAGCTCTAGCACAGATACGCAGTATTTT.

This clone has a single count. The chain couples TRBV24-1 to TRBJ2-3; either TRBD1 or TRBD2 may fit D (6 bases each). V was shortened by 4 bases and J by 8 bases, with 12 bases between the two germline ends. The CDR3 is 13 residues long. CDR1 KGHDR and CDR2 SFDVKD come from the germline V gene. DNA of the CDR3: TGTGCCACCAGTGAGGCAGGGGAGGCTACGCAGTATTTT. Its translation is CATSEAGEATQYF.

This chain links TRBV30 with TRBJ1-4, with TRBD1 matching 8 bases. From germline, CDR1 is GTSNPN and CDR2 SVGIG (reference sequence). The junction had 6 bases not matched to a gene; V was cut back by 4 bases and J by 8 bases. The CDR3 runs to 13 residues. CDR3 residues: CAWTGGGGEKLFF. In DNA form, the CDR3 reads TGTGCCTGGACAGGGGGCGGGGGCGAAAAACTGTTTTTT.